Listed below are T cell receptor beta chains from one sample, sequenced in a study of blood T cells in healthy people across ages. MiXCR, applied by TCRdb to the 5' RACE reads, yields one record per CDR3 protein. The sample carries around 800,000 distinct CDR3 sequences, approximately 59% recorded once. Sequenced input: blood. The receptor source for this set is a man aged 30-40 years in good health. Both conserved end residues are part of each CDR3. A D gene is named only where the DNA matches it firmly. Size tells how often a clone was seen (once, few, many) or the class of an expanded clone, and some rows leave it out.

J: TRBJ2-3; D: .; size: .; V: TRBV20-1; DNA: TGCAGTGCTAGCGGGGGGCCCTCCACAGATACGCAGTATTTT; CDR3: CSASGGPSTDTQYF
J: TRBJ2-1; D: .; size: once; V: TRBV20-1; DNA: TGCAGTGCCTTAAGCCCTATTTCTAATGAGCAGTTCTTC; CDR3: CSALSPISNEQFF
J: TRBJ1-2; D: TRBD1; size: few; V: TRBV12-3/TRBV12-4; DNA: TGTGCCACCAAAAGGACAGGGTCTGGCTATGGCTACACCTTC; CDR3: CATKRTGSGYGYTF
J: TRBJ2-1; D: TRBD2; size: few; V: TRBV20-1; DNA: TGCAGTGCTGTTCGGACTAGCGGGCCTAATGAGCAGTTCTTC; CDR3: CSAVRTSGPNEQFF
J: TRBJ1-1; D: .; size: .; V: TRBV6-2/TRBV6-3; DNA: TGTGCCAGCAGTGACCGTAAGCTCGCTTTCTTT; CDR3: CASSDRKLAFF
J: TRBJ2-1; D: .; size: .; V: TRBV27; DNA: TGTGCCAGCATAAAGCAGGGGTCCTATAGGTATGAGCAGTTCTTC; CDR3: CASIKQGSYRYEQFF
J: TRBJ2-5; D: .; size: few; V: TRBV25-1; DNA: TGTGCCAGTAACGGCCCACAAGAGACCCAGTACTTC; CDR3: CASNGPQETQYF
J: TRBJ1-2; D: .; size: .; V: TRBV7-9; DNA: TGTGCCAGCAGCACGAGCGGGGTGGGTGGCTACACCTTC; CDR3: CASSTSGVGGYTF
J: TRBJ1-2; D: .; size: .; V: TRBV7-2; DNA: TGTGCCAGCAGCTTAGCCGGGACGGGGGACTATGGCTACACCTTC; CDR3: CASSLAGTGDYGYTF
J: TRBJ2-3; D: .; size: .; V: TRBV5-1; DNA: TGCGCCAGCAGGTCCGGGAGAGGGATAAAGACAGATACGCAGTATTTT; CDR3: CASRSGRGIKTDTQYF
J: TRBJ2-3; D: .; size: .; V: TRBV7-2; DNA: TGTGCCAGCAGCGGTAATACAGATACGCAGTATTTT; CDR3: CASSGNTDTQYF
J: TRBJ2-3; D: .; size: .; V: TRBV24-1; DNA: TGTGCCACCAGTGAACGGGGGAGTACGCAGTATTTT; CDR3: CATSERGSTQYF
J: TRBJ2-3; D: TRBD2; size: .; V: TRBV14; DNA: TGTGCCAGCAGCCAAGTACCCCCGGGGACTACTAGGGCGGATACGCAGTATTTT; CDR3: CASSQVPPGTTRADTQYF
J: TRBJ2-3; D: TRBD2; size: .; V: TRBV20-1; DNA: TGCAGTGCAAGAGTGGCGGGGGTTTCCGATACGCAGTATTTT; CDR3: CSARVAGVSDTQYF
J: TRBJ2-7; D: .; size: .; V: TRBV12-3/TRBV12-4; DNA: TGTGCCAGCAGTCCGACTAGTCTGGGCGAGCAGTACTTC; CDR3: CASSPTSLGEQYF
J: TRBJ2-2; D: TRBD2; size: .; V: TRBV7-2; DNA: TGTGCCAGCAGCTTCGGTCTAGCGGGGGACACCGGGGAGCTGTTTTTT; CDR3: CASSFGLAGDTGELFF
J: TRBJ2-3; D: TRBD2; size: .; V: TRBV27; DNA: TGTGCCAGCAGTGGAGCGGGGGAACTCACAGATACGCAGTATTTT; CDR3: CASSGAGELTDTQYF
J: TRBJ1-5; D: TRBD1; size: .; V: TRBV6-5; DNA: TGTGCCAGCAGTTATGGGACAGGGGCCCGATATCAGCCCCAGCATTTT; CDR3: CASSYGTGARYQPQHF
J: TRBJ2-1; D: TRBD2; size: .; V: TRBV4-3; DNA: TGCGCCAGCAGCCAGAGTCGACTAGCGGGCCCCTACAATGAGCAGTTCTTC; CDR3: CASSQSRLAGPYNEQFF
J: TRBJ2-7; D: .; size: .; V: TRBV28; DNA: TGTGCCAGCAGGCTAGCTGACGGAGACTACGAGCAGTACTTC; CDR3: CASRLADGDYEQYF
J: TRBJ1-2; D: .; size: .; V: TRBV27; DNA: TGTGCCAGCAGTTTAAATCTCAACTATGGCTACACCTTC; CDR3: CASSLNLNYGYTF
J: TRBJ1-1; D: .; size: .; V: TRBV29-1; DNA: TGCAGCGTGTCCGAGGGCCCTGAAGCTTTCTTT; CDR3: CSVSEGPEAFF
J: TRBJ2-7; D: TRBD1; size: few; V: TRBV9; DNA: TGTGCCAGCAGCGTAGCCGGACAGGGGGCCTACGAGCAGTACTTC; CDR3: CASSVAGQGAYEQYF
J: TRBJ2-1; D: TRBD2; size: .; V: TRBV4-2; DNA: TGTGCCAGCAGCCAAGAACTAGCGGGGGAATTCTCCTACAATGAGCAGTTCTTC; CDR3: CASSQELAGEFSYNEQFF
J: TRBJ2-5; D: .; size: .; V: TRBV6-2/TRBV6-3; DNA: TGTGCAAGCACATCGGAAGAGACCCAGTACTTC; CDR3: CASTSEETQYF
J: TRBJ2-5; D: .; size: few; V: TRBV15; DNA: TGTGCCACCAGCAGAGTTAGCGACCAAGAGACCCAGTACTTC; CDR3: CATSRVSDQETQYF
J: TRBJ2-6; D: .; size: .; V: TRBV7-2; DNA: TGTGCCAGCAGCTCTTCGACACGATCCGAGCCTGGGGCCAACGTCCTGACTTTC; CDR3: CASSSSTRSEPGANVLTF
J: TRBJ1-5; D: TRBD1; size: .; V: TRBV4-2; DNA: TGTGCCAGCAGCCAAGAGACAGGGAATAGCAATCAGCCCCAGCATTTT; CDR3: CASSQETGNSNQPQHF
J: TRBJ1-4; D: TRBD1; size: once; V: TRBV20-1; DNA: TGCAGTGCTAGCGCGACAGGGCAAAAACTGTTTTTT; CDR3: CSASATGQKLFF
J: TRBJ1-2; D: .; size: many; V: TRBV28; DNA: TGTGCCAGCAGCGACAGTAACTATGGCTACACCTTC; CDR3: CASSDSNYGYTF
J: TRBJ2-7; D: .; size: .; V: TRBV6-2/TRBV6-3; DNA: TGTGCCAGCAGTTACCACACCGAGCAGTACTTC; CDR3: CASSYHTEQYF
J: TRBJ1-1; D: .; size: .; V: TRBV20-1; DNA: TGCAGTGCTCCCTCGACAGGAACGTCGACGTTTTTGAACACTGAAGCTTTCTTT; CDR3: CSAPSTGTSTFLNTEAFF
J: TRBJ2-3; D: TRBD1; size: .; V: TRBV4-3; DNA: TGCGCCAGCAGCCAAGAAACAGGGGGAACAGATACGCAGTATTTT; CDR3: CASSQETGGTDTQYF
J: TRBJ2-5; D: TRBD2; size: .; V: TRBV3-1; DNA: TGTGCCAGCAGCCAAGAGGGGCCGGGGGGAAAAAGCGATCGTCAAGAGACCCAGTACTTC; CDR3: CASSQEGPGGKSDRQETQYF
J: TRBJ2-1; D: TRBD1; size: .; V: TRBV7-8; DNA: TGTGCCAGCAGCCCTGCGGTGCGAGGACAGGGGTATGAGCAGTTCTTC; CDR3: CASSPAVRGQGYEQFF
J: TRBJ1-2; D: .; size: .; V: TRBV7-8; DNA: TGTGCCAGCAGCTCCAGCTCCGGGACCTTCGCTAACTATGGCTACACCTTC; CDR3: CASSSSSGTFANYGYTF
J: TRBJ2-5; D: .; size: .; V: TRBV3-1; DNA: TGTGCCAGCAGCCAAGCCGGAGAGAAGACCCAGTACTTC; CDR3: CASSQAGEKTQYF
J: TRBJ2-3; D: .; size: few; V: TRBV20-1; DNA: TGCAGTGCTTCAGAAGGACTAAGAAGCACAGATACGCAGTATTTT; CDR3: CSASEGLRSTDTQYF
J: TRBJ2-1; D: .; size: once; V: TRBV29-1; DNA: TGCAGCGTTGAAGAGGTGGCAGCAGGGCAGTTCTTC; CDR3: CSVEEVAAGQFF
J: TRBJ2-7; D: .; size: .; V: TRBV20-1; DNA: TGCAGTGCTCTCTTCCCGGGACCCTTCATCCACGAGCAGTACTTC; CDR3: CSALFPGPFIHEQYF
J: TRBJ2-3; D: .; size: .; V: TRBV7-3; DNA: TGTGCCAGCAGCCTAGGGAGACCTGCCACAGATACGCAGTATTTT; CDR3: CASSLGRPATDTQYF
J: TRBJ2-3; D: .; size: few; V: TRBV12-3/TRBV12-4; DNA: TGTGCCAGCAGTTTACGGGCGGGCACAGATACGCAGTATTTT; CDR3: CASSLRAGTDTQYF
J: TRBJ2-1; D: TRBD2; size: few; V: TRBV7-2; DNA: TGTGCCAGCAGCTTGGCGGGAGGGACGCTGTACAATGAGCAGTTCTTC; CDR3: CASSLAGGTLYNEQFF
J: TRBJ2-7; D: .; size: .; V: TRBV25-1; DNA: TGTGCCAGCAGTGGTCCGCCGCGAGGGAGGGGGGACAACGAGCAGTACTTC; CDR3: CASSGPPRGRGDNEQYF
J: TRBJ2-3; D: .; size: .; V: TRBV20-1; DNA: TGCAGTGCTAGAGGGGACTATACGCAGTATTTT; CDR3: CSARGDYTQYF
J: TRBJ2-1; D: .; size: .; V: TRBV12-3/TRBV12-4; DNA: TGTGCCAGCAGTTTGGGCCTGGATGGGCAGTTCTTC; CDR3: CASSLGLDGQFF
J: TRBJ2-5; D: .; size: .; V: TRBV6-1; DNA: TGTGCCAGCAGTACCCAAGTCGAAGCTGGAGAGACCCAGTACTTC; CDR3: CASSTQVEAGETQYF
J: TRBJ2-2; D: .; size: .; V: TRBV7-2; DNA: TGTGCCAGCAGCTTATACGGGGGGGAGCTGTTTTTT; CDR3: CASSLYGGELFF